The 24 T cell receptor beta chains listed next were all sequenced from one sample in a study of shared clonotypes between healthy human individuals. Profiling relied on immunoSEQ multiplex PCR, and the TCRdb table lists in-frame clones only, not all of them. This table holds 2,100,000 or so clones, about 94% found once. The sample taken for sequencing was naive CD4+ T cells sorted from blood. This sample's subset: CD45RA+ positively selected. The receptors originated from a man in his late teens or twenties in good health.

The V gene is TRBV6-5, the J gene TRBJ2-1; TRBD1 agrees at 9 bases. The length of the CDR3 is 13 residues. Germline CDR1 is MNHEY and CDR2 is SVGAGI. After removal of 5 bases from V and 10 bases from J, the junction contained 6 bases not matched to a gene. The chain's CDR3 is CASSPTGGREQFF. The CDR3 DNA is TGTGCCAGCAGTCCGACAGGGGGTCGCGAGCAGTTCTTC.

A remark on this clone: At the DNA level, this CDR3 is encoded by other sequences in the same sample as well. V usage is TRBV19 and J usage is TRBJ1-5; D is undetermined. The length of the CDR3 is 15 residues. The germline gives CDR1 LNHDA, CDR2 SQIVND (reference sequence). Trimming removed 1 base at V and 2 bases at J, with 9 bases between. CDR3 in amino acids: CASSIVGGGNQPQHF. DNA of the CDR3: TGTGCCAGTAGTATAGTCGGCGGTGGCAATCAGCCCCAGCATTTT.

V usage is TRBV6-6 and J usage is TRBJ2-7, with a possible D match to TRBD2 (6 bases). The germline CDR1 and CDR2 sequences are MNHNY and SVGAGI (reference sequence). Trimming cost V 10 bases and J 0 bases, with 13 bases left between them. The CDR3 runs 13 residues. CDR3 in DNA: TGTGCCACCCGGGACTTCAGCTCCTACGAGCAGTACTTC. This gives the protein CATRDFSSYEQYF.

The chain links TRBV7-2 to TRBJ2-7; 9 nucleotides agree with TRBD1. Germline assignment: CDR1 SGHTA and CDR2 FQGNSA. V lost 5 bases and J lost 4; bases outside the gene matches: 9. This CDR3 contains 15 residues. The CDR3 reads CASSIYRGHSYEQYF. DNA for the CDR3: TGTGCCAGCAGCATCTACAGGGGGCACTCGTACGAGCAGTACTTC.

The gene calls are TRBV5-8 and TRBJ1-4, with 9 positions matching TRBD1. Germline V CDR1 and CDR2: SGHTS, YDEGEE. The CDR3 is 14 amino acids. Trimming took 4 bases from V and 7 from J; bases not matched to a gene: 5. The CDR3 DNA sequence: TGTGCCAGCAGCCCCCGGGACAGGGTTGAAAAACTGTTTTTT. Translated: CASSPRDRVEKLFF.

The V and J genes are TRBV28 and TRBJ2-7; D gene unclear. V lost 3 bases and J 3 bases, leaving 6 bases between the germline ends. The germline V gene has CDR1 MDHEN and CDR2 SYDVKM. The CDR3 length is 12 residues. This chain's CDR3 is CASSFGIYEQYF. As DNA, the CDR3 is TGTGCCAGCAGTTTTGGTATCTACGAGCAGTACTTC.

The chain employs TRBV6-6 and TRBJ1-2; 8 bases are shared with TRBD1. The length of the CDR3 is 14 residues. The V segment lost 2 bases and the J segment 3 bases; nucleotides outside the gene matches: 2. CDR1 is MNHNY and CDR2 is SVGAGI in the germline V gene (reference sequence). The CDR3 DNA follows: TGTGCCAGCAGTTACCAGGGGGCGGACTATGGCTACACCTTC. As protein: CASSYQGADYGYTF.

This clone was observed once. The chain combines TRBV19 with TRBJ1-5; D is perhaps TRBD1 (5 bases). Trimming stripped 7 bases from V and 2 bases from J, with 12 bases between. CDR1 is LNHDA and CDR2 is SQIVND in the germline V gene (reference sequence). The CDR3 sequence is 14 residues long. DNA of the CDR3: TGTGCCAGTACCCCGGAACAGGGCAATCAGCCCCAGCATTTT. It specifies CASTPEQGNQPQHF.

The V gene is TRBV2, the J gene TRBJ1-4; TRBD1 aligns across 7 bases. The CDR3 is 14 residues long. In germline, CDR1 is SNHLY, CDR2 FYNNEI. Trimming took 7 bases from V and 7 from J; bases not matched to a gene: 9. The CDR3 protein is CASTETGLFEKLFF. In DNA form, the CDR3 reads TGTGCCAGCACCGAGACAGGGCTCTTTGAAAAACTGTTTTTT.

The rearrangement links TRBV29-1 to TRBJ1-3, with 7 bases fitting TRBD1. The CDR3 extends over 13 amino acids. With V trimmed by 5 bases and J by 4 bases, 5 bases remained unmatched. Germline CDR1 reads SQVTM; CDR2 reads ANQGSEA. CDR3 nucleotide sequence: TGCAGCGTTTCGACAGGGAGAGGAAACACCATATATTTT. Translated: CSVSTGRGNTIYF.

In DNA, the CDR3 is TGTGCCAGCAGTGAAGGCGTGCATGAGCAGTTCTTC. It yields the protein CASSEGVHEQFF. V usage is TRBV2 and J usage is TRBJ2-1; D call uncertain. V lost 1 base and J lost 8, with 6 bases in between. The CDR3 is 12 residues long. Germline V gene data show CDR1 as SNHLY and CDR2 as FYNNEI.

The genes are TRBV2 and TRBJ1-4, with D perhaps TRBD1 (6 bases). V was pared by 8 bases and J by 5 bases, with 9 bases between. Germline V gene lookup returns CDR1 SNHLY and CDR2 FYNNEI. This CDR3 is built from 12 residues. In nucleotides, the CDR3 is TGTGCCAGCGGACAGCCAAATGAAAAACTGTTTTTT. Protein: CASGQPNEKLFF.

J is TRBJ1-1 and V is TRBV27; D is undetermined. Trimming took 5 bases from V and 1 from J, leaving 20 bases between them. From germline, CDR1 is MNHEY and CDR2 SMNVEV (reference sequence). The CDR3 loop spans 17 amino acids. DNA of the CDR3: TGTGCCAGCAGTAGGGTAGGTAGGACCCTTGGGAACACTGAAGCTTTCTTT. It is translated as CASSRVGRTLGNTEAFF.

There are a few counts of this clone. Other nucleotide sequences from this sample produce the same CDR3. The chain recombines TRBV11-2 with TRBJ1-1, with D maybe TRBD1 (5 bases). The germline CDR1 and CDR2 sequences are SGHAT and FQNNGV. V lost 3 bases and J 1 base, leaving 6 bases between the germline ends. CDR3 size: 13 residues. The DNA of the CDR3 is TGTGCCAGCAGCTTTACAGGGAACACTGAAGCTTTCTTT. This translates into CASSFTGNTEAFF.

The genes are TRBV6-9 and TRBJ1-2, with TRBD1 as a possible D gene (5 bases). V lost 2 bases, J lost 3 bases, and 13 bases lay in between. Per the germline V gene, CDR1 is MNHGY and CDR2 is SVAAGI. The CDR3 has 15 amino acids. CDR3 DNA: TGTGCCAGCAGTTATCTCTGCAGGGCGGACTATGGCTACACCTTC. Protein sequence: CASSYLCRADYGYTF.

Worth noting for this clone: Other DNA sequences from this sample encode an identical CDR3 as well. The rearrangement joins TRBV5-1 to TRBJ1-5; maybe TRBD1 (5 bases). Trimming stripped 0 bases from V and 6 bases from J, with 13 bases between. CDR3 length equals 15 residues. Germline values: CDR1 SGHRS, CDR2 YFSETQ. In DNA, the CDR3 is TGCGCCAGCAGCTTGGAGGCAGGGAAAGGTCAGCCCCAGCATTTT. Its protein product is CASSLEAGKGQPQHF.

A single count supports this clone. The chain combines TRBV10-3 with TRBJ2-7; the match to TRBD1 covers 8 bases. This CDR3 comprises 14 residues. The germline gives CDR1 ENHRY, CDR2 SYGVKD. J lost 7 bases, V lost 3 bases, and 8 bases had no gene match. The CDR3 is CAISDRGRSGEQYF. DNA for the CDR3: TGTGCCATCAGTGACAGGGGGCGATCGGGGGAGCAGTACTTC.

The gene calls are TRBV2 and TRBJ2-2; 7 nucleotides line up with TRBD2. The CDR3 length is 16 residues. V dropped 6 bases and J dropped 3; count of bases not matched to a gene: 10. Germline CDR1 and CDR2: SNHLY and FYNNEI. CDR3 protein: CASSISLRGDTGELFF. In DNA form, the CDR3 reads TGTGCCAGCAGCATATCGCTTCGGGGGGACACCGGGGAGCTGTTTTTT.

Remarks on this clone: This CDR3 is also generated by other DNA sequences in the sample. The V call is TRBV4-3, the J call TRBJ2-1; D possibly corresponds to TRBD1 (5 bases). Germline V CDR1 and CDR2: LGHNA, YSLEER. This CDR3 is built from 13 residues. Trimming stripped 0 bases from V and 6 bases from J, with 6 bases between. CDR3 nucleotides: TGCGCCAGCAGCCAAGACAGGGCCAATGAGCAGTTCTTC. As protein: CASSQDRANEQFF.

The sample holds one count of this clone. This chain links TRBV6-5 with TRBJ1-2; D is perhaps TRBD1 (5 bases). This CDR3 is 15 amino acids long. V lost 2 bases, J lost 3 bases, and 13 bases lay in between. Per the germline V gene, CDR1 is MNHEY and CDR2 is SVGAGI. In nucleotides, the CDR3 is TGTGCCAGCAGTTACCTCTCTGACAGAGACTATGGCTACACCTTC. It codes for CASSYLSDRDYGYTF.

This chain's CDR3 is CASSRDDTDTQYF. The CDR3 DNA is TGCGCCAGCAGTCGGGACGACACAGATACGCAGTATTTT. This rearrangement joins TRBV10-1 to TRBJ2-3; D might be TRBD1 or TRBD2, each matching 5 bases. The germline V and J ends were trimmed by 5 bases and 2 bases, with 8 bases remaining between them. The germline gives CDR1 WNHNN, CDR2 SYGVQD (reference sequence). The CDR3 sequence is 13 residues long.

In DNA form, the CDR3 reads TGTGCCAGCAGCTTAGTTATGGACCGGGAGACCCAGTACTTC. It translates to CASSLVMDRETQYF. The V gene is TRBV7-6, the J gene TRBJ2-5, with D hard to call. Trimming cost V 1 base and J 5 bases, with 11 bases left between them. The CDR3 covers 14 residues. Germline V lookup: CDR1 SGHVS, CDR2 FNYEAQ.

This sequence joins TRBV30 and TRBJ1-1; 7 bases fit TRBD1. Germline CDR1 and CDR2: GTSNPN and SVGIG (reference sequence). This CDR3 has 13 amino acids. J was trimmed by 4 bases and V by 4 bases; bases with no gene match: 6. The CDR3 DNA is TGTGCCTGGATTCCCGACAGGGCCACTGAAGCTTTCTTT. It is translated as CAWIPDRATEAFF. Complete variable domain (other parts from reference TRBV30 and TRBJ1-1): SQTIHQWPATLVQPVGSPLSLECTVEGTSNPNLYWYRQAAGRGLQLLFYSVGIGQISSEVPQNLSASRPQDRQFILSSKKLLLSDSGFYLCAWIPDRATEAFFGQGTRLTVV.

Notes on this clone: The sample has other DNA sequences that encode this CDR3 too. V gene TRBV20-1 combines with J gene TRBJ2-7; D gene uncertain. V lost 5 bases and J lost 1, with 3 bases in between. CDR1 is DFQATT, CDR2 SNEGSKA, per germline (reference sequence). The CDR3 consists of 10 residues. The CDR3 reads CSAGSYEQYF. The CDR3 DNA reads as TGCAGTGCTGGGTCCTACGAGCAGTACTTC.